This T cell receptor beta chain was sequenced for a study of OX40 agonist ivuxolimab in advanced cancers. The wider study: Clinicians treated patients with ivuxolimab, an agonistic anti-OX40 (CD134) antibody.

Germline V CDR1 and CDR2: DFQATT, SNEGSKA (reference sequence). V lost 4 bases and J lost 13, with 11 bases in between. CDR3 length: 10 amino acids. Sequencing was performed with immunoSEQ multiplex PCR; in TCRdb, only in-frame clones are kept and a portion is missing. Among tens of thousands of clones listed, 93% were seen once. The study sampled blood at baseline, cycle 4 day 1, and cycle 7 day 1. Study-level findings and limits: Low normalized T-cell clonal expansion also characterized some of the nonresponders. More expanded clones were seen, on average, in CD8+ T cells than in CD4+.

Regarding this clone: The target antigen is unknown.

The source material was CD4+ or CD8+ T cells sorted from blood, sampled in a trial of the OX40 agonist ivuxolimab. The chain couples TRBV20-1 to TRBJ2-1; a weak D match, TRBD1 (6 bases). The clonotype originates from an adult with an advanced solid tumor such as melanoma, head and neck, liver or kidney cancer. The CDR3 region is CSAIQGRQFF. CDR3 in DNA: TGCAGTGCTATACAGGGAAGACAGTTCTTC.